This T cell receptor (beta chain) was obtained from a study of Graves' ophthalmopathy and Graves' hyperthyroidism. General study results and limits: Progression of ophthalmopathy was predicted by the model with roughly 71% sensitivity and around 72% specificity. Classification of ophthalmopathy versus stable hyperthyroidism by a 13-signature model yielded 85% to 90% sensitivity and approximately 80% specificity. Clonotypes were expanded in thyroid at above 0.001 frequency, and most also appeared in blood.

About this clonotype itself: What it binds is unknown.

Clinical symptoms, serum thyroxine, TRAb, thyroid ultrasound and orbital computed tomography formed the basis of diagnosis. V trimming: 7 bases; J trimming: 5 bases; junction bases outside the gene matches: 7. Germline V lookup: CDR1 SGHRS, CDR2 YFSETQ. The CDR3 sequence is 15 residues long. Amplification of the TCR beta CDR3 regions used RNA transcripts (as template). HTBI primers were used in a first-round RT-PCR, which preceded a second-round multiplex PCR. MiXCR was run by TCRdb on the multiplex PCR reads, yielding one entry per CDR3 protein. The repertoire has around 1,200,000 distinct CDR3 sequences, 35% to 40% of them found once; the top ten carry roughly 11%.

This sequence originates from an adult man with Graves' hyperthyroidism. The sequencing sample was made of peripheral blood or thyroid tissue (not recorded which). This chain connects TRBV5-1 to TRBJ2-2, with TRBD2 matching over 11 bases. CDR3 DNA sequence: TGCGCCAGCCTCCCAGGGACTAGCGGAACCGGGGAGCTGTTTTTT. The encoded protein is CASLPGTSGTGELFF.